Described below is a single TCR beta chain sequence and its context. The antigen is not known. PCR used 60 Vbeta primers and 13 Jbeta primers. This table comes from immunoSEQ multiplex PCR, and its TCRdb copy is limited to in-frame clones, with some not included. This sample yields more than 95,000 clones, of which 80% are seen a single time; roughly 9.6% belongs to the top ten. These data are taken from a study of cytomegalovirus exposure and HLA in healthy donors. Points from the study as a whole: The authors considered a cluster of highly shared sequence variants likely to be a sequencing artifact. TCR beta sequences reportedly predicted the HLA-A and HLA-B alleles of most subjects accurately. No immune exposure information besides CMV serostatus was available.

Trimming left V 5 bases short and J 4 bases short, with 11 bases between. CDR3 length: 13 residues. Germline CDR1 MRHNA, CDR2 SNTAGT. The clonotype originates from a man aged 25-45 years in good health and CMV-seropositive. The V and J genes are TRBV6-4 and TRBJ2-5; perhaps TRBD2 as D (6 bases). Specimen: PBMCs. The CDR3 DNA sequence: TGTGCCAGCAGTCCTAGCGAGCGAGAGACCCAGTACTTC. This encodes CASSPSERETQYF.